This note documents a single T cell receptor (beta chain) sequence. Which antigen it targets is not known. Base qualities were left out, and no much larger clone turns up one base away. Per the publication, the treatment or condition label means: in vitro stimulation with specific CMV peptide epitopes to enrich CMV-specific T cells. Sequencer: Illumina HiSeq 1500. In-frame beta chains were kept once TCRdb had trimmed the public reads at Q25 with fastp and called clones with MiXCR. Entries that share a CDR3 protein sequence are merged under the most common genes and DNA. The sample has approximately 910,000 distinct CDR3 sequences on record, 30% to 40% of them singletons. The ten largest clones capture around an eighth of the sample. Per the germline V gene, ENHRY is the CDR1 and SYGVKD is the CDR2. The cysteine opens and the phenylalanine closes a CDR3 of 15 amino acids. The DNA shown is the 45-base CDR3, in frame from base 1. Relative to germline, V is 6 bases shorter and J is 2 bases shorter, with 16 bases between their ends.

The data originate from a study of T cell repertoires in cytomegalovirus infection (dated by TCRdb to between 2018 and 2020). About the investigation overall: Peptide stimulations targeted recently identified HLA-C-restricted CMV epitopes, whose presentation resists viral immunomodulation, together with well-studied HLA-B-restricted epitopes. Donor HLA type was relevant to the analysis, as public TCR beta signatures indicated carriage of CMV infection together with the matching HLA type.

Overall study results and their limits: Cumulative frequency of public TCR beta family members discriminated carriers of CMV infection plus the relevant HLA type in this cohort and an independent roughly 350-donor cohort. The ex vivo response was dominated by HLA-C-restricted CMV-specific TCR beta clonotypes, which also provided the single most frequent clonotype in two of eight donors.

This chain is built from TRBV10-3 and TRBJ2-5, with a weak D call of TRBD2 (6 bases match). This specimen consisted of cultured CD8+ T cells from PBMCs, obtained from culture after CMV antigen stimulation. The TCR comes from a human donor in good health (CMV status not recorded). Some clones in this sample may be carry-over from other donors' samples. This receptor carries the CDR3 CAIRVTGDSQETQYF. In nucleotide form, the sequence is TGTGCCATCAGAGTGACCGGGGACTCTCAAGAGACCCAGTACTTC.